This record covers a single T cell receptor beta chain. Its antigen is not identified. The TCRbeta library was prepared with unique molecular identifiers. TCRdb processed the PCR reads anew with MiXCR; each CDR3 protein has one entry. This sample has approximately 220,000 distinct CDR3 sequences, with approximately 17% found just once. The data stem from a study of T-cell reconstitution after alpha-beta-depleted transplantation in children. Study-level findings and limits: Surviving recipient T cells and intrathymic progenitors accounted for some patients' high TCRbeta diversity at day 60. Several hundred expanded graft clones reportedly supplied alpha-beta T cells about two months after transplant.

V dropped 5 bases and J dropped 8 bases, with 18 bases sitting between them. The CDR3 sequence is 14 residues long. Looked up from germline, CDR1 is MNHEY and CDR2 is SMNVEV (reference sequence). This TCR was recovered from a male patient between 2 and 10 years old who had a stem cell transplant for acute lymphoblastic leukemia, so the T cells may come from the graft donor. The chain uses TRBV27 and TRBJ1-1, with a possible D match to TRBD1 (6 bases). Sequences were derived from PBMCs, mostly from graft donor cells, sampled 360 days after TCRalphabeta/CD19-depleted stem cell transplant. Here the CDR3 DNA reads TGTGCCAGCAGTCCCTCCCCCGTGACAGGAGAAGCTTTCTTT. Translated, it gives CASSPSPVTGEAFF.